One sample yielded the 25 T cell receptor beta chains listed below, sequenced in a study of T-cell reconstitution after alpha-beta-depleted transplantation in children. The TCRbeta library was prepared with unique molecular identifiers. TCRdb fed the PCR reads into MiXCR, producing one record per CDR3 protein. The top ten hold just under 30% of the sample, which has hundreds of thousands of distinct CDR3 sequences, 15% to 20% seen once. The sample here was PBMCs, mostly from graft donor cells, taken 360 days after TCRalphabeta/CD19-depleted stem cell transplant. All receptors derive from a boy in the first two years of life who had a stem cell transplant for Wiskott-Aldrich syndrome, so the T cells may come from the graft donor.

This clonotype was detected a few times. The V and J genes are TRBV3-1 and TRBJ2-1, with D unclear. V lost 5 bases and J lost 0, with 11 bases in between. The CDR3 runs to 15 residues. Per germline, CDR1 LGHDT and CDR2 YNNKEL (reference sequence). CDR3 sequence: CASSTASSSYNEQFF. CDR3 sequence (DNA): TGTGCCAGCAGCACAGCCTCAAGCTCCTACAATGAGCAGTTCTTC.

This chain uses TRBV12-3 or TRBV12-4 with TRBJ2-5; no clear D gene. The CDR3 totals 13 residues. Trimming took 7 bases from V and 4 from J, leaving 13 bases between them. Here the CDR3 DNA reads TGTGCCAGCACCCCTAAACCCAGAGAGACCCAGTACTTC. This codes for CASTPKPRETQYF.

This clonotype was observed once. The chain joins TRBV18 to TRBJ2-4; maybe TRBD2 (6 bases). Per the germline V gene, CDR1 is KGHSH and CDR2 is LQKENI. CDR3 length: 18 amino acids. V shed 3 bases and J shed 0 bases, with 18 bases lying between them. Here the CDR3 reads CASSPSTLGLLAKNIQYF. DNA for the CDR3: TGTGCCAGCTCACCCTCGACCCTAGGACTATTAGCCAAAAACATTCAGTACTTC.

The CDR3 loop reads CASSLGYDGTDTQYF. The CDR3 nucleotides read TGTGCCAGCAGCTTAGGCTACGATGGCACAGATACGCAGTATTTT. This rearrangement joins TRBV7-2 to TRBJ2-3; D remains unclear. Germline CDR1 reads SGHTA; CDR2 reads FQGNSA. There are 15 residues in the CDR3. Trimming took 1 base from V and 1 from J, leaving 9 bases between them.

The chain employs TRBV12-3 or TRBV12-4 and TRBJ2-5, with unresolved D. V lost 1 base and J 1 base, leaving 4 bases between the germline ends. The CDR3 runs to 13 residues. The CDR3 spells CASSLDGQETQYF. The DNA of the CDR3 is TGTGCCAGCAGTTTAGACGGCCAAGAGACCCAGTACTTC.

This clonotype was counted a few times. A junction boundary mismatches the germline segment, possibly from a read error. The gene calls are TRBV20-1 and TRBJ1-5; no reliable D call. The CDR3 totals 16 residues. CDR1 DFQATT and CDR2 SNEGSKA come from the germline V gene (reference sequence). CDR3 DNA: TGCAGTGCTAGAGTGCTCGACATCAAAAATAATCAGCCCCAGCAATTT. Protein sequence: CSARVLDIKNNQPQQF.

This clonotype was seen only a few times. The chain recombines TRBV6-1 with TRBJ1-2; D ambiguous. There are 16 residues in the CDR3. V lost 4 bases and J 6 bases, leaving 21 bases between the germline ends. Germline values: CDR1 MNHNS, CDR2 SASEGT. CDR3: CASSAEPLTRMNGYTF. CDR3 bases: TGTGCCAGCAGTGCCGAACCGCTGACACGAATGAATGGCTACACCTTC.

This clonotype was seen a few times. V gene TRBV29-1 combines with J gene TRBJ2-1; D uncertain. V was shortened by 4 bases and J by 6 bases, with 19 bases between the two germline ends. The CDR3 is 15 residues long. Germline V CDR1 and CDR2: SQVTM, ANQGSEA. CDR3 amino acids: CSVAPRAVRSNEQFF. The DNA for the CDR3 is TGCAGCGTTGCCCCCCGTGCGGTCCGTTCCAATGAGCAGTTCTTC.

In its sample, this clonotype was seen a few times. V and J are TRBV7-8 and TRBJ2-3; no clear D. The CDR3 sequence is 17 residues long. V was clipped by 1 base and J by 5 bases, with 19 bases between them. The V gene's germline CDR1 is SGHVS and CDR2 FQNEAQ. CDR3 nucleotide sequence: TGTGCCAGCAGCTTAGTAGTTAGTCCCCGAACCATAGATACGCAGTATTTT. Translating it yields CASSLVVSPRTIDTQYF.

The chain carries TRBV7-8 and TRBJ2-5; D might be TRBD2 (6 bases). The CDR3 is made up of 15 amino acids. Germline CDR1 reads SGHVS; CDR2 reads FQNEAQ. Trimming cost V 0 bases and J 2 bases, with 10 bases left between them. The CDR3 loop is CASSLAKTRQETQYF. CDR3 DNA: TGTGCCAGCAGCTTAGCTAAGACTAGACAAGAGACCCAGTACTTC.

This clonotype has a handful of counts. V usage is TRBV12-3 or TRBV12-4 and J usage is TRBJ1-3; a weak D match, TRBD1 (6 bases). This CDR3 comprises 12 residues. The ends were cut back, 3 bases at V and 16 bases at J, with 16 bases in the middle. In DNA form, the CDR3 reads TGTGCCAGCAGTTTGGGGCCCAGGGGCCTCTATTTT. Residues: CASSLGPRGLYF.

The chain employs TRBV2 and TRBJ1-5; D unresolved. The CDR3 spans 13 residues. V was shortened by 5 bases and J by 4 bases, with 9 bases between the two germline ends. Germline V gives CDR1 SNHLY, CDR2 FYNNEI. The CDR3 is CASSPSRNQPQHF. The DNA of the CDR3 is TGTGCCAGCAGTCCTAGTCGAAATCAGCCCCAGCATTTT.

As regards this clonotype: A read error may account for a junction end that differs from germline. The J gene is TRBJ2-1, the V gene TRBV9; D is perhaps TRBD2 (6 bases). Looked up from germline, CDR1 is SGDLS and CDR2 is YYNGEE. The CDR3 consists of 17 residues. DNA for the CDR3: TGTGCCAGCAACGTAGGCCTTGGGGAGGCCCCTTACAATGAGCAGTTCTTC. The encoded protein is CASNVGLGEAPYNEQFF.

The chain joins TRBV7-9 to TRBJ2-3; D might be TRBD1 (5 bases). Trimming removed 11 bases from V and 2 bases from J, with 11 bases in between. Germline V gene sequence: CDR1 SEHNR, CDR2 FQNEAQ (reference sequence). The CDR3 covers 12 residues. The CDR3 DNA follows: TGTGCCCCAGGGCTACTCACAGATACGCAGTATTTT. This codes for CAPGLLTDTQYF.

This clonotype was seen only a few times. The CDR3 is CASSFHRLAGGEQFF. CDR3 sequence (DNA): TGCGCCAGCAGCTTCCACCGACTAGCGGGGGGTGAGCAGTTCTTC. The J gene is TRBJ2-1, the V gene TRBV5-1, with 13 bases aligning to TRBD2. With 2 bases clipped from V and 9 bases from J, the junction kept 5 bases outside the gene matches. The CDR3 sequence is 15 residues long. Germline V CDR1 and CDR2: SGHRS, YFSETQ.

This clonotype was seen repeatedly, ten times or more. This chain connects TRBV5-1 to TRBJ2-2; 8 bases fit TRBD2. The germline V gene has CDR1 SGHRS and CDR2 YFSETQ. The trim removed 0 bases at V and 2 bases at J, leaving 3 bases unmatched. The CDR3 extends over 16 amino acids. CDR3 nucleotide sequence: TGCGCCAGCAGCTTGGTACTAGCGGAAAACACCGGGGAGCTGTTTTTT. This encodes CASSLVLAENTGELFF.

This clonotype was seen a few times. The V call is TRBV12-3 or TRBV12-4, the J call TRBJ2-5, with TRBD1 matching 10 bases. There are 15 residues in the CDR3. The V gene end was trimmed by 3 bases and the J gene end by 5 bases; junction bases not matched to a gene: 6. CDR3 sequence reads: CASSFWGQGSETQYF. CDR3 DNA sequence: TGTGCCAGCAGTTTTTGGGGACAGGGGAGTGAGACCCAGTACTTC.

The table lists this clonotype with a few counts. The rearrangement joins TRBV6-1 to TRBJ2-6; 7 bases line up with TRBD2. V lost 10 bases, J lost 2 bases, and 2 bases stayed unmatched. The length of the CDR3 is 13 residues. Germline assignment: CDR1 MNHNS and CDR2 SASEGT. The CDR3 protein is CAIREAGANVLTF. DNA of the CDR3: TGTGCCATACGGGAGGCTGGGGCCAACGTCCTGACTTTC.

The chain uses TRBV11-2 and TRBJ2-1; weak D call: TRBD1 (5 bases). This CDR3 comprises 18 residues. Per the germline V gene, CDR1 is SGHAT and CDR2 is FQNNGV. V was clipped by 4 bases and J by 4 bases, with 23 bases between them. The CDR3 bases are TGTGCCAGCAGCTCCCCTGGACACTCGTCTGGGCCTTACAATGAGCAGTTCTTC. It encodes CASSSPGHSSGPYNEQFF.

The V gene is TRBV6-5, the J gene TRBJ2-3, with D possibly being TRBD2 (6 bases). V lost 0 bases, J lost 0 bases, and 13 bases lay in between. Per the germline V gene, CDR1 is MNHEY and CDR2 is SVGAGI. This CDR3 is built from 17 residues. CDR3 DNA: TGTGCCAGCAGTTACTCCCCTAGCGAATCTAGCACAGATACGCAGTATTTT. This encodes CASSYSPSESSTDTQYF.

CDR3 region: CASSQVVTGSNEQFF. The CDR3 nucleotides read TGCGCCAGCAGCCAAGTTGTGACAGGGAGCAATGAGCAGTTCTTC. The chain carries TRBV4-3 and TRBJ2-1, with 7 bases that match TRBD1. V lost 1 base, J lost 6 bases, and 6 bases stayed unmatched. CDR3 size: 15 residues. Germline V gene lookup returns CDR1 LGHNA and CDR2 YSLEER.

CDR3 sequence reads: CASSHTNQRNEQFF. The CDR3 coding sequence is TGTGCCAGCAGTCACACAAACCAGAGGAATGAGCAGTTCTTC. V gene TRBV2 combines with J gene TRBJ2-1; D unclear. Trimming took 5 bases from V and 7 from J, leaving 15 bases between them. The germline V gene has CDR1 SNHLY and CDR2 FYNNEI. The CDR3 runs 14 residues.

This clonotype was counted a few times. DNA of the CDR3: TGCAGTGCTCCCCCGGCGGGAGGACGCTACAATGAGCAGTTCTTC. It encodes CSAPPAGGRYNEQFF. The chain couples TRBV20-1 to TRBJ2-1; 8 bases align to TRBD2. CDR3 length: 15 amino acids. Unmatched junction bases numbered 9, after V lost 5 bases and J lost 3 bases. Germline CDR1 reads DFQATT; CDR2 reads SNEGSKA (reference sequence).

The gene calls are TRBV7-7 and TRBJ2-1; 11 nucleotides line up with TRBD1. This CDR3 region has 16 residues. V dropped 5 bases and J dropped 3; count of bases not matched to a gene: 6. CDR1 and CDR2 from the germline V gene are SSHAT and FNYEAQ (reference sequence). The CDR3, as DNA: TGTGCCAGCAGCCTCGGGACAGGGGGTATCTACAATGAGCAGTTCTTC. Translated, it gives CASSLGTGGIYNEQFF. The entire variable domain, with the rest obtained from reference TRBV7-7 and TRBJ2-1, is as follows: GAGVSQSPRYKVTKRGQDVTLRCDPISSHATLYWYQQALGQGPEFLTYFNYEAQPDKSGLPSDRFSAERPEGSISTLTIQRTEQRDSAMYRCASSLGTGGIYNEQFFGPGTRLTVL.

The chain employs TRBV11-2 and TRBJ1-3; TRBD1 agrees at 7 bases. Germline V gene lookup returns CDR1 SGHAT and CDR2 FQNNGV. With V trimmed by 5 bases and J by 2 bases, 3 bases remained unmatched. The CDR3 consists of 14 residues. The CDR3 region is CASSMGQTGNTIYF. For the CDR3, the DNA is TGTGCCAGCAGCATGGGACAGACTGGAAACACCATATATTTT.